This TCR beta chain was captured in a study of cytomegalovirus exposure and HLA in healthy donors. Overall study findings and caveats: The listing of fewer than 200 TCR beta chains classed them as cytomegalovirus-associated. For most TCR beta V segments, an earlier analysis put the productive rate at about 90% or about 30% of the time. Through in vitro validation, three CMV-associated chains were shown to be specific for CMV antigens. Later analysis showed most CMV-associated TCR beta chains appearing HLA-restricted.

Notes on this clone: What it binds is unknown. One junction end does not reproduce the germline sequence, and a read error may be involved.

60 Vbeta and 13 Jbeta primers were used in PCR. The method was immunoSEQ multiplex PCR; TCRdb's version includes in-frame clones alone and lacks a portion of them. The repertoire holds approximately 150,000 clones, 81% seen once, with around 14% in the top ten. This clonotype originated in a woman in her fifties or sixties in good health and CMV-seronegative. Sequenced: PBMCs.

The CDR3 DNA reads TGTGCCAGCAGGGAAGGGACAGGGTTTCACGGGGAGCTGTTTTTT. This sequence encodes CASREGTGFHGELFF. The chain links TRBV6-1 to TRBJ2-2, with 9 bases fitting TRBD1. This CDR3 contains 15 residues. Germline V lookup: CDR1 MNHNS, CDR2 SASEGT.